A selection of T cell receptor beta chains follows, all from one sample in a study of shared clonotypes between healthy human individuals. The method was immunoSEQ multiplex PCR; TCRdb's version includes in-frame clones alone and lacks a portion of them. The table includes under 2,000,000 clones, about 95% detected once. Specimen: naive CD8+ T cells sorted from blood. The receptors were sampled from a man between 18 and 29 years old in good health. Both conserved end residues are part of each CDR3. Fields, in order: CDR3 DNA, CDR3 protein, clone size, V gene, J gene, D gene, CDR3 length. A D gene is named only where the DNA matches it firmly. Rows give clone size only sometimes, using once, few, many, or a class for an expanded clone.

TGCGCCAGCAGCCGGACCTTGGACCCGGCTAATGAAAAACTGTTTTTT	CASSRTLDPANEKLFF	.	TRBV4-1	TRBJ1-4	.	16
TGTGCCAGCAGTTTCGAAGGGATTAGCTCCTATAATTCACCCCTCCACTTT	CASSFEGISSYNSPLHF	.	TRBV27	TRBJ1-6	.	17
TGTGCCAGCAGCTCAGGACTAGTTGGGACCCAGTACTTC	CASSSGLVGTQYF	.	TRBV5-6	TRBJ2-5	TRBD2	13
TGTGCCAGCAGCTCCGGGACTAGAGAGTGGGAGACCCAGTACTTC	CASSSGTREWETQYF	.	TRBV7-9	TRBJ2-5	TRBD2	15
TGTGCCAGCAGCTCGGCGGACAGGGGAACTAATTCACCCCTCCACTTT	CASSSADRGTNSPLHF	.	TRBV13	TRBJ1-6	TRBD1	16
TGTGCCAGCAGCTCCCCAACTAGCGGAGTCACAGATACGCAGTATTTT	CASSSPTSGVTDTQYF	.	TRBV11-2	TRBJ2-3	TRBD2	16
TGCGCCAGCAGCCAACGCCATCGGGACAGCGGAAACATTCAGTACTTC	CASSQRHRDSGNIQYF	.	TRBV4-1	TRBJ2-4	TRBD1	16
TGTGCCAGCAGTGACGACGGGGGTTCAACTAATGAAAAACTGTTTTTT	CASSDDGGSTNEKLFF	.	TRBV25-1	TRBJ1-4	.	16
TGTGCCAGCAGGCAGCCTGCGGGAGGGCCTTACGAGCAGTACTTC	CASRQPAGGPYEQYF	.	TRBV2	TRBJ2-7	TRBD2	15
TGTGCCAGCAGCCGCTTGACAGAGCTGAACACCGGGGAGCTGTTTTTT	CASSRLTELNTGELFF	.	TRBV5-4	TRBJ2-2	.	16
TGCGCCAGCAGCCAAGTCGGGACAGAGTCCTACGAGCAGTACTTC	CASSQVGTESYEQYF	.	TRBV4-1	TRBJ2-7	TRBD1	15
TGCGCCAGCAGCCAAGGGCCGGTAGCCAAAAACATTCAGTACTTC	CASSQGPVAKNIQYF	.	TRBV4-1	TRBJ2-4	.	15
TGTGCCAGCAGCTTAGATTCTAGGGGAGCCAAAAACATTCAGTACTTC	CASSLDSRGAKNIQYF	.	TRBV11-2	TRBJ2-4	.	16
TGTGCCAGCTCCAACCTAGCGGGGGGAAACACCGGGGAGCTGTTTTTT	CASSNLAGGNTGELFF	.	TRBV4-2	TRBJ2-2	TRBD2	16
TGTGCCAGCAGCGAAGGGGGCGGCTATGGCTACACCTTC	CASSEGGGYGYTF	.	TRBV6-1	TRBJ1-2	TRBD1	13
TGTGCCACCAGCGCCGGGACAGAGGGGTTTAATGAAAAACTGTTTTTT	CATSAGTEGFNEKLFF	.	TRBV15	TRBJ1-4	TRBD1	16
TGCGCCAGCAGCCAAGATCGGCCCTACAATGAGCAGTTCTTC	CASSQDRPYNEQFF	.	TRBV4-1	TRBJ2-1	.	14
TGTGCCTGGAGTGTAGCGGGAGGGCCGGGCGAGCAGTACTTC	CAWSVAGGPGEQYF	.	TRBV30	TRBJ2-7	TRBD2	14
TGTGCCAGCAGTGTAACCCAGGGCTTCTCTGGAAACACCATATATTTT	CASSVTQGFSGNTIYF	.	TRBV6-1	TRBJ1-3	.	16
TGTGCCAGCAGCGTAGAGCGGACAGGACATCGCAACGGCTACACCTTC	CASSVERTGHRNGYTF	.	TRBV9	TRBJ1-2	TRBD1	16
TGTGCCAGCAGCTTGGAGTGGGGGGCTGGGAACACTGAAGCTTTCTTT	CASSLEWGAGNTEAFF	.	TRBV5-4	TRBJ1-1	.	16
TGCGCCAGCAGCCAAGGGACAGCGAACACCGGGGAGCTGTTTTTT	CASSQGTANTGELFF	.	TRBV4-3	TRBJ2-2	.	15
TGCGCCAGCAGCTTGGGGCAGGGGTGGACTTACGAGCAGTACTTC	CASSLGQGWTYEQYF	.	TRBV5-1	TRBJ2-7	.	15
TGTGCCAGCAGTCGCCAGGGGGAACGGTACGAGCAGTACTTC	CASSRQGERYEQYF	.	TRBV27	TRBJ2-7	TRBD1	14
TGTGCCAGCAGCTCCATTACAGGGGGCCATGAGCAGTTCTTC	CASSSITGGHEQFF	.	TRBV7-9	TRBJ2-1	TRBD1	14
TGTGCCAGCTCCACTGGGGATTCCTACAATGAGCAGTTCTTC	CASSTGDSYNEQFF	.	TRBV6-5	TRBJ2-1	.	14
TGTGCCAGTAGCCCCGGGACAGGAGGCTCCTACGAGCAGTACTTC	CASSPGTGGSYEQYF	.	TRBV19	TRBJ2-7	TRBD1	15
TGTGCCAGCAGCGTAGATGGGAGTTTGGTCTACGAGCAGTACTTC	CASSVDGSLVYEQYF	.	TRBV9	TRBJ2-7	.	15
TGTGCCAGCAGTTCTCGGTCCGGGTACTACGAGCAGTACTTC	CASSSRSGYYEQYF	.	TRBV27	TRBJ2-7	.	14
TGTGCCAGCAGCTTAAACGGGAATCACGATGAGCAGTTCTTC	CASSLNGNHDEQFF	once	TRBV11-3	TRBJ2-1	.	14
TGTGCCAGCAGTTTAGCGGGAGTGGGCGGAGATACGCAGTATTTT	CASSLAGVGGDTQYF	once	TRBV27	TRBJ2-3	TRBD2	15
TGTGCCAGCAGTTTAGACAGGGCTCAGCCCCAGCATTTT	CASSLDRAQPQHF	.	TRBV27	TRBJ1-5	TRBD1	13
TGCAGCGTTAGCCCCAAGGACACTGAAGCTTTCTTT	CSVSPKDTEAFF	.	TRBV29-1	TRBJ1-1	.	12
TGTGCCACAGCATGGCGGCGGGAGGGCCGGCAGGGCAATGAGCAGTTCTTC	CATAWRREGRQGNEQFF	.	TRBV2	TRBJ2-1	TRBD2	17
TGCGCCAGCAGCCATGGTAGGTCTAGCGGGAGCCACAGTGAGCAGTTCTTC	CASSHGRSSGSHSEQFF	.	TRBV4-1	TRBJ2-1	TRBD2	17
TGTGCCAGCAGTTACCATGGGACAGCTTACAATGAGCAGTTCTTC	CASSYHGTAYNEQFF	.	TRBV6-5	TRBJ2-1	TRBD1	15
TGCGCCAGCAGCCACAGTCTGGGACTAGCCTCCTACGAGCAGTACTTC	CASSHSLGLASYEQYF	.	TRBV4-1	TRBJ2-7	TRBD2	16
TGTGCCAGCACCCTGGGGCTACAGAGCTCTGGAAACACCATATATTTT	CASTLGLQSSGNTIYF	once	TRBV28	TRBJ1-3	.	16
TGTGCCAGCAGCTTAACAGGGGGCGCGGGGGAGCAGTACTTC	CASSLTGGAGEQYF	.	TRBV7-3	TRBJ2-7	.	14
TGCGCCAGCAGCCACCCCGGCGGGACAGGGTGGGAGCCCCAGCATTTT	CASSHPGGTGWEPQHF	.	TRBV4-1	TRBJ1-5	TRBD1	16
TGCGCCAGCAGCCAAGATCCCGGCCCTAGCGGGACAGATACGCAGTATTTT	CASSQDPGPSGTDTQYF	.	TRBV4-1	TRBJ2-3	TRBD2	17
TGCGCCAGCAGCCTGGGACTTGGCTACGAGCAGTACTTC	CASSLGLGYEQYF	.	TRBV5-1	TRBJ2-7	.	13
TGTGCCAGCAGCTTCCTGGGGGACGCATCAGTCTACGAGCAGTACTTC	CASSFLGDASVYEQYF	once	TRBV5-6	TRBJ2-7	.	16
TGTGCAAGTCGCTTACCGGAGATAGGGCGTCTGGCCTACGAGCAGTACTTC	CASRLPEIGRLAYEQYF	.	TRBV12-2	TRBJ2-7	.	17
TGTGCCTGGAGTGAAATACTAGCGGGAGTCTACACAGATACGCAGTATTTT	CAWSEILAGVYTDTQYF	.	TRBV30	TRBJ2-3	TRBD2	17
TGTGCCAGCAGTTTAAGGGGGTATCATTCGAGGGAGCAGTACTTC	CASSLRGYHSREQYF	.	TRBV28	TRBJ2-7	.	15
TGTGCCAGCAGCTCGACAGGCGGTCCTGAAGCTTTCTTT	CASSSTGGPEAFF	.	TRBV6-5	TRBJ1-1	.	13
TGTGCCAGTACCGGGACAGGGACCTCCTACGAGCAGTACTTC	CASTGTGTSYEQYF	.	TRBV10-3	TRBJ2-7	TRBD1	14
TGTGCCAGCAGCCTCCTTCGTCCTAGCGGGAGCGAGCAGTACTTC	CASSLLRPSGSEQYF	.	TRBV13	TRBJ2-7	TRBD2	15
TGTGCCTGGACAAGCGGGGGGGCGCACTCAGATACGCAGTATTTT	CAWTSGGAHSDTQYF	.	TRBV30	TRBJ2-3	TRBD2	15
TGCGCCAGCAGCTTGTCTGGGGGAGGGAGTCAGCCCCAGCATTTT	CASSLSGGGSQPQHF	.	TRBV5-1	TRBJ1-5	.	15
TGCGCCAGCAGCTCGCCGGGCAGGGTGGGTAGCACTGAAGCTTTCTTT	CASSSPGRVGSTEAFF	.	TRBV5-1	TRBJ1-1	.	16
TGCAGCGTTAGGACTAGCGGGACCTACGAGCAGTACTTC	CSVRTSGTYEQYF	.	TRBV29-1	TRBJ2-7	TRBD2	13
TGCAGTGCGCCGAGAGATTACGAGCAGTACTTC	CSAPRDYEQYF	.	TRBV20-1	TRBJ2-7	.	11